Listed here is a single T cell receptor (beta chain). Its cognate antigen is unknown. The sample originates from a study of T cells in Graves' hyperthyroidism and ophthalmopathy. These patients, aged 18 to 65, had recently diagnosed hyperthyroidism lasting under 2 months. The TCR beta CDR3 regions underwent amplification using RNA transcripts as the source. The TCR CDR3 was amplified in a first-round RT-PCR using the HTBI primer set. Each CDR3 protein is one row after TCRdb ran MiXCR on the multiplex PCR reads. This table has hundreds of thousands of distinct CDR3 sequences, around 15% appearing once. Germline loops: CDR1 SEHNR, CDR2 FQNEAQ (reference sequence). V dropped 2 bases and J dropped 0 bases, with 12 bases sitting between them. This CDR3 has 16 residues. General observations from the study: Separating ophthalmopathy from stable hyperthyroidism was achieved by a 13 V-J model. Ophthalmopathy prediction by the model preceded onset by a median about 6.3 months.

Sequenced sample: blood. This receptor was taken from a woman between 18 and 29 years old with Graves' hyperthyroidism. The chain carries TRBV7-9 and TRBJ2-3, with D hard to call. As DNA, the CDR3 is TGTGCCAGCAGCTTATGGGCTGCTACTAGCACAGATACGCAGTATTTT. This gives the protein CASSLWAATSTDTQYF.